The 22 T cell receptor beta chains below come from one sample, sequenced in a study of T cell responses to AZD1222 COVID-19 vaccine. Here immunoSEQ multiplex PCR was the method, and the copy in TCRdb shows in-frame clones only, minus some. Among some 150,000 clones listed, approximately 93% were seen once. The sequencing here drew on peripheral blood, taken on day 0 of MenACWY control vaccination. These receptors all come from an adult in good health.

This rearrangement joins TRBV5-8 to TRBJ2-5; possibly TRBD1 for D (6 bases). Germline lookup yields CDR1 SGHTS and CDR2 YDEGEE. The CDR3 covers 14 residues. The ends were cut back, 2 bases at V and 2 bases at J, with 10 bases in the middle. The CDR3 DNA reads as TGTGCCAGCAGCTTAACAGGGCTACAAGAGACCCAGTACTTC. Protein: CASSLTGLQETQYF.

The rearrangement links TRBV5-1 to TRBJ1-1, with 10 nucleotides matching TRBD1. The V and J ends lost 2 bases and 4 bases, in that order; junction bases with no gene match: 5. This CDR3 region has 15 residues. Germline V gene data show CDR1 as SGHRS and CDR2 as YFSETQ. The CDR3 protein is CASSLTGQGVTEAFF. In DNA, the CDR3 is TGCGCCAGCAGCTTAACTGGACAGGGGGTCACTGAAGCTTTCTTT.

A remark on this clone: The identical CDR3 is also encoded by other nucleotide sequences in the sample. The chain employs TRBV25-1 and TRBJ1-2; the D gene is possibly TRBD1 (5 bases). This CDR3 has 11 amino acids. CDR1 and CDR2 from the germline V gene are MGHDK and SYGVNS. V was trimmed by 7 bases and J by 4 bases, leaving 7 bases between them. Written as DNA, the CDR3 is TGTGCCAGCACGGGACCCTATGGCTACACCTTC. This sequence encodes CASTGPYGYTF.

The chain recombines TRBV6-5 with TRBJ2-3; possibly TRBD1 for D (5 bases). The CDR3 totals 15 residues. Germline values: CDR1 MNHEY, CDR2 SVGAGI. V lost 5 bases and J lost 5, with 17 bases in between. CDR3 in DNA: TGTGCCAGCAGTCGAACTTTTCAGGGTGGAGATACGCAGTATTTT. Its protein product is CASSRTFQGGDTQYF.

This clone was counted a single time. The CDR3 spells CSASGDRGNQPQHF. The CDR3 region has the DNA TGCAGTGCTAGTGGAGACAGAGGCAATCAGCCCCAGCATTTT. The V gene is TRBV20-1, the J gene TRBJ1-5; the D gene is possibly TRBD1 (5 bases). CDR1 and CDR2 (germline): DFQATT, SNEGSKA (reference sequence). This CDR3 comprises 14 residues. V was clipped by 3 bases and J by 2 bases, with 11 bases between them.

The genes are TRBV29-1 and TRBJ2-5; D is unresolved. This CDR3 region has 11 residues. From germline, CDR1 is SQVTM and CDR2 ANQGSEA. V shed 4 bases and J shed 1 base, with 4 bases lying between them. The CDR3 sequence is CSVGLQETQYF. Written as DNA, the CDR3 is TGCAGCGTTGGCCTCCAAGAGACCCAGTACTTC. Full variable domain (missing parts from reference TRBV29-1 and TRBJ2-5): SAVISQKPSRDICQRGTSLTIQCQVDSQVTMMFWYRQQPGQSLTLIATANQGSEATYESGFVIDKFPISRPNLTFSTLTVSNMSPEDSSIYLCSVGLQETQYFGPGTRLLVL.

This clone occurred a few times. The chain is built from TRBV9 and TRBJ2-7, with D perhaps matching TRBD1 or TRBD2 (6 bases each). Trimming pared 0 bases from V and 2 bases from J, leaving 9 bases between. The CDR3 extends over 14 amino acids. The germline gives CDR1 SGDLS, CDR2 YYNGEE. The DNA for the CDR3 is TGTGCCAGCAGCGTAGGGGGGGCTGCCTACGAGCAGTACTTC. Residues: CASSVGGAAYEQYF.

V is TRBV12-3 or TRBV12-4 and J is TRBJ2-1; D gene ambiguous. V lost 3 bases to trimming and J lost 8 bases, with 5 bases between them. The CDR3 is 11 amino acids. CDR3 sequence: CASSLIDEQFF. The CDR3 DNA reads TGTGCCAGCAGTTTGATCGATGAGCAGTTCTTC.

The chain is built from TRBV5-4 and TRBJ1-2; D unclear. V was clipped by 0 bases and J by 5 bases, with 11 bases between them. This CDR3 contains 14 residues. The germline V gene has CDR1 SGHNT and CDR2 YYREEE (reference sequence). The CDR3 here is CASSLDTGGYGYTF. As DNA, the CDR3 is TGTGCCAGCAGCTTGGACACGGGCGGTTATGGCTACACCTTC.

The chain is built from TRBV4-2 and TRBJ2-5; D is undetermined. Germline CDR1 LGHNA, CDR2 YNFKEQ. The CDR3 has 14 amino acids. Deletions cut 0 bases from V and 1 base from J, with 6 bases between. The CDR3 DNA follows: TGTGCCAGCAGCCAAGAGGCAGCCCAAGAGACCCAGTACTTC. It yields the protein CASSQEAAQETQYF.

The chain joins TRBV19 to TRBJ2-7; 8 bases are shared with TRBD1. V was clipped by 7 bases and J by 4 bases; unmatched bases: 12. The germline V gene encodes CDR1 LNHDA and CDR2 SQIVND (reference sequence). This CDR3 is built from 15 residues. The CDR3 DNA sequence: TGTGCCAGTACTAACGCCGGGACAGGCCGTTACGAGCAGTACTTC. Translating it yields CASTNAGTGRYEQYF.

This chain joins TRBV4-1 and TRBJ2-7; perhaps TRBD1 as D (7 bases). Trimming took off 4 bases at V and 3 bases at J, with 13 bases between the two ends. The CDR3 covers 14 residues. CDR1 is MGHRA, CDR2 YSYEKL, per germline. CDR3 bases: TGCGCCAGCAGCCCTCTTCAGGGGGGCTACGAGCAGTACTTC. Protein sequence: CASSPLQGGYEQYF.

CDR3 coding DNA: TGCAGCGTTGAACCACTTGACAGGAGCGGGACAGATACGCAGTATTTT. Translated, it gives CSVEPLDRSGTDTQYF. This chain uses TRBV29-1 with TRBJ2-3; D may be TRBD1 or TRBD2 (6 bases each). The CDR3 consists of 16 residues. Germline values: CDR1 SQVTM, CDR2 ANQGSEA. The V end was cut by 2 bases, the J end by 3 bases, with 18 bases between.

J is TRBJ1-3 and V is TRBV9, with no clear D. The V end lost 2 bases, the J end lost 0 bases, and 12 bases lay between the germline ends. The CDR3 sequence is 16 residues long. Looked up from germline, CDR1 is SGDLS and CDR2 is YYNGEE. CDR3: CASSVGTNPSGNTIYF. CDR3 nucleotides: TGTGCCAGCAGCGTCGGAACAAATCCCTCTGGAAACACCATATATTTT.

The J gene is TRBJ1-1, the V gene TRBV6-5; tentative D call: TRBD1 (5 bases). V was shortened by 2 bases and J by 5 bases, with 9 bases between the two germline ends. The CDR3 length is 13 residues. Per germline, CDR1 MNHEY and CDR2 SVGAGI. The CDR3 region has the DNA TGTGCCAGCAGTTACGTGCAGGGAACTGAAGCTTTCTTT. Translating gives CASSYVQGTEAFF.

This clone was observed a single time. This CDR3 reads CASSKDWSHGYTF. CDR3 coding DNA: TGTGCCAGCAGTAAGGACTGGAGCCATGGCTACACCTTC. V usage is TRBV28 and J usage is TRBJ1-2; no firm D call. The germline V gene encodes CDR1 MDHEN and CDR2 SYDVKM. The length of the CDR3 is 13 residues. Trimming removed 5 bases from V and 6 bases from J, with 13 bases in between.

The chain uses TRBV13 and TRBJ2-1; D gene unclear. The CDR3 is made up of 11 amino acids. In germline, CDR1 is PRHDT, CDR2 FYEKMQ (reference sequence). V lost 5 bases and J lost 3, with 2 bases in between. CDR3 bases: TGTGCCAGCAGCCACTACAATGAGCAGTTCTTC. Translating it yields CASSHYNEQFF.

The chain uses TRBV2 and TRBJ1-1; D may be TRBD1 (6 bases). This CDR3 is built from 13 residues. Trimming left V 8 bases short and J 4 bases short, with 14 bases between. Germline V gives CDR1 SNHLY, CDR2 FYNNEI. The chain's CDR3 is CASGTGIGTEAFF. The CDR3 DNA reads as TGTGCCAGCGGCACAGGGATCGGCACTGAAGCTTTCTTT.

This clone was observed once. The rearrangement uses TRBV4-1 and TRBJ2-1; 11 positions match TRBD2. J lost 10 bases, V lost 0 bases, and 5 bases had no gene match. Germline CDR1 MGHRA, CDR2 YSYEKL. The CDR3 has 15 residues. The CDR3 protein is CASSQDTSGSGEQFF. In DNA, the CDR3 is TGCGCCAGCAGCCAAGATACTAGCGGGAGTGGAGAGCAGTTCTTC.

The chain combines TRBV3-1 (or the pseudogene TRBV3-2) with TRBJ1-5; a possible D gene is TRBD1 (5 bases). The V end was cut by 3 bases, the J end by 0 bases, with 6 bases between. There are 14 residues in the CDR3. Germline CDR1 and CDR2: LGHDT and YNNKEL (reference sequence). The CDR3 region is CASSQRGSNQPQHF. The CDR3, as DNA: TGTGCCAGCAGCCAGAGGGGTAGCAATCAGCCCCAGCATTTT.

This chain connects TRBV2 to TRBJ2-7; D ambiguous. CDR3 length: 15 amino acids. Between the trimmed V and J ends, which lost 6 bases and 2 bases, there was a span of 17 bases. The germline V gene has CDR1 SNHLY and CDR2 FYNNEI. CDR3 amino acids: CASRDLPGLTYEQYF. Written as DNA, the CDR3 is TGTGCCAGCAGAGACCTGCCCGGGCTCACCTACGAGCAGTACTTC.

The CDR3 coding sequence is TGTGCCATCAGTGACCCAACGGCAGTCACCTCTCTCAATCAGCCCCAGCATTTT. Its translation is CAISDPTAVTSLNQPQHF. This chain connects TRBV10-3 to TRBJ1-5, with D unresolved. Germline V CDR1 and CDR2: ENHRY, SYGVKD. The CDR3 spans 18 residues. V shed 3 bases and J shed 3 bases, with 21 bases lying between them.